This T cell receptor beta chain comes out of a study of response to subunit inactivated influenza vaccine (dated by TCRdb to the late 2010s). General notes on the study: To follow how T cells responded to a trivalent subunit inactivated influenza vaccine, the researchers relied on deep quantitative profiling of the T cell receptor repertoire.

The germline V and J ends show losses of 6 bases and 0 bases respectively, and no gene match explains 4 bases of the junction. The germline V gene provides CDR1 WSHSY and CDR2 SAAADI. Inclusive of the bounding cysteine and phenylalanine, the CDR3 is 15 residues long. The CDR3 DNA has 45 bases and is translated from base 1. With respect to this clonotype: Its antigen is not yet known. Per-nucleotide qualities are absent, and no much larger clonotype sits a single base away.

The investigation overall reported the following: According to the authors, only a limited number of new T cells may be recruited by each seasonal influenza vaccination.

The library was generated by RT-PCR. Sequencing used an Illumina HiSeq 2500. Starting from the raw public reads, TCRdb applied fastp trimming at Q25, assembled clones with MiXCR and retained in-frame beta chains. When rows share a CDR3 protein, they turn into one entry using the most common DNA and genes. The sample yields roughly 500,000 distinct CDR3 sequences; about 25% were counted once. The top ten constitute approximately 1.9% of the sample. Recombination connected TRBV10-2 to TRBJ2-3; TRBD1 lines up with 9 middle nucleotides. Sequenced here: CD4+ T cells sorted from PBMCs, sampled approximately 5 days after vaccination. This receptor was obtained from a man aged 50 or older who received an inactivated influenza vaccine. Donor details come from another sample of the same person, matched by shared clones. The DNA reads TGCGCCAGCAGGGGGACAGGGTTGAGCACAGATACGCAGTATTTT. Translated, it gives CASRGTGLSTDTQYF.